This T cell receptor beta chain was sequenced for a study of response to subunit inactivated influenza vaccine. General study findings and limits: Each seasonal flu vaccination may recruit only limited new T cells, authors suggested.

The CDR3 covers 14 residues. V lost 3 bases to trimming and J lost 5 bases, with 13 bases between them. Germline values: CDR1 SQVTM, CDR2 ANQGSEA. Each CDR3 protein is one row after TCRdb ran MiXCR on the RT-PCR reads. The data show approximately 570,000 distinct CDR3 sequences, about 7.6% seen once. This clonotype occurred a few times. Antigen: not known. This sequence originates from a man aged 50 to 69 who received an inactivated influenza vaccine. The J gene is TRBJ2-2, the V gene TRBV29-1; TRBD1 or TRBD2 may be the D gene (5 bases each). This specimen was PBMCs from blood, taken around 2 years after vaccination. CDR3 residues: CSVDLGWGTGELFF. The CDR3 bases are TGCAGCGTTGATTTAGGCTGGGGGACCGGGGAGCTGTTTTTT.